This TCR beta chain was recorded in a study of cytomegalovirus exposure and HLA in healthy donors. CDR1 SGHNT and CDR2 YYREEE come from the germline V gene (reference sequence). This CDR3 comprises 15 residues. The junction had 13 bases not matched to a gene; V was cut back by 4 bases and J by 6 bases. TCRdb's table, derived via immunoSEQ multiplex PCR, lists solely in-frame clones and lacks some. Of about 54,000 clones in the sample, roughly nine tenths were seen once. The chain joins TRBV5-4 to TRBJ2-7, with TRBD1 matching 7 bases. Input material: PBMCs. The TCR comes from a woman aged 18-30 years in good health and CMV-seropositive. The CDR3 coding sequence is TGTGCCAGCAGCACGAGACAGGGAGTACTTGGCGAGCAGTACTTC. It codes for CASSTRQGVLGEQYF.